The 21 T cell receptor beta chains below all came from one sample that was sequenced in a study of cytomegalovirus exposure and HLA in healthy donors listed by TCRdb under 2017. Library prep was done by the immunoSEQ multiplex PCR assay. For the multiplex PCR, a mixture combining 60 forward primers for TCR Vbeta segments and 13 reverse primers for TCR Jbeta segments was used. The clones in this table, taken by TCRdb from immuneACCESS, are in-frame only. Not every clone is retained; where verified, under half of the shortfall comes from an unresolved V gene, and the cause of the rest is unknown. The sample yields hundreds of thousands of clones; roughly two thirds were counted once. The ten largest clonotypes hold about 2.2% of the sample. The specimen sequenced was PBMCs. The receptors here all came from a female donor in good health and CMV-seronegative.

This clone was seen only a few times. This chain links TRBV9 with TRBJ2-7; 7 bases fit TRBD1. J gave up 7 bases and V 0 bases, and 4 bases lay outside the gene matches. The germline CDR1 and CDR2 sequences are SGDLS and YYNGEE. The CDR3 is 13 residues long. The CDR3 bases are TGTGCCAGCAGCGTAGGGACAGGTATGGAGCAGTACTTC. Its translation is CASSVGTGMEQYF.

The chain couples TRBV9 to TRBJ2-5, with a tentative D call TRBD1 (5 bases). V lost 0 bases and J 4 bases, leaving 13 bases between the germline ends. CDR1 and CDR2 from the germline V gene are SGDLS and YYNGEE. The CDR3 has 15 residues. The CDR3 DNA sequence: TGTGCCAGCAGCGTAGTAACAGGCGTCCGAGAGACCCAGTACTTC. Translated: CASSVVTGVRETQYF.

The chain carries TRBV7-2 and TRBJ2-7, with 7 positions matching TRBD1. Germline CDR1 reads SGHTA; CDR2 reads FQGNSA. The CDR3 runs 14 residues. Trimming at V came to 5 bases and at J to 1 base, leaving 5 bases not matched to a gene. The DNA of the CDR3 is TGTGCCAGCAGCACCACGGGACAGTCCTACGAGCAGTACTTC. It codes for CASSTTGQSYEQYF.

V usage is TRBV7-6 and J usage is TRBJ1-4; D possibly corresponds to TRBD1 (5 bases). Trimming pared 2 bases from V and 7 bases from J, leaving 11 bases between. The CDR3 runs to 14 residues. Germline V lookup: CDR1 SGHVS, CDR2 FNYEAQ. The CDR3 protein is CASSLLTGGEKLFF. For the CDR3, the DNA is TGTGCCAGCAGCTTACTCACCGGGGGTGAAAAACTGTTTTTT. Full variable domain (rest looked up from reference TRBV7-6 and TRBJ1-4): GAGVSQSPRYKVTKRGQDVALRCDPISGHVSLYWYRQALGQGPEFLTYFNYEAQQDKSGLPNDRFSAERPEGSISTLTIQRTEQRDSAMYRCASSLLTGGEKLFFGSGTQLSVL.

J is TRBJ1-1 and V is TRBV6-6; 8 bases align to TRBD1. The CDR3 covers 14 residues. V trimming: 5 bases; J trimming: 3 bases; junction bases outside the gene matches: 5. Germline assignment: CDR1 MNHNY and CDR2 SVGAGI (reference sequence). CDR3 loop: CASSTTGAYTEAFF. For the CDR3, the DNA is TGTGCCAGCAGTACGACAGGGGCGTACACTGAAGCTTTCTTT.

As DNA, the CDR3 is TGTGCCACCAGCAGTAGACAGGGTGCAGATACGCAGTATTTT. It translates to CATSSRQGADTQYF. V gene TRBV15 combines with J gene TRBJ2-3, with 7 bases fitting TRBD1. V gave up 3 bases and J gave up 4 bases; unmatched junction bases: 4. Germline CDR1 and CDR2: LNHNV and YYDKDF (reference sequence). CDR3 length: 14 amino acids.

The chain's CDR3 is CASSLAVAPQETQYF. DNA for the CDR3: TGTGCCAGCAGCTTGGCAGTAGCACCCCAAGAGACCCAGTACTTC. The chain is built from TRBV5-6 and TRBJ2-5; D is unresolved. V lost 0 bases to trimming and J lost 1 base, with 10 bases between them. The CDR3 spans 15 residues. Germline V lookup: CDR1 SGHDT, CDR2 YYEEEE.

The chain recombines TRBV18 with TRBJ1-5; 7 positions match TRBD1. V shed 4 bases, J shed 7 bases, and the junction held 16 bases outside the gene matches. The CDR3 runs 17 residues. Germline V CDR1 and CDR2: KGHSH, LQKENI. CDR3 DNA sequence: TGTGCCAGCTCACAAAACAGGGGTTGGAGAAGGATACAGCCCCAGCATTTT. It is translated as CASSQNRGWRRIQPQHF.

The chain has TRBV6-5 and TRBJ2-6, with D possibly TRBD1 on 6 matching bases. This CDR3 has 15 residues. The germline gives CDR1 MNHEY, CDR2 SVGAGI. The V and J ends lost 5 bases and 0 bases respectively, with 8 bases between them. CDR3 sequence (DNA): TGTGCCAGCAGTACAGGGTCCTCTGGGGCCAACGTCCTGACTTTC. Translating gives CASSTGSSGANVLTF.

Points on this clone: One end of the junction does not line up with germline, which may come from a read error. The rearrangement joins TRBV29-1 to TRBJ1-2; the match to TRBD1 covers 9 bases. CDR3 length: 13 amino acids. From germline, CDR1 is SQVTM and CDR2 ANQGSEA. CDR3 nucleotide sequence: TGCAGCGCTGAAGGACAGGGGCTAAAAGGCTACACCTTC. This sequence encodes CSAEGQGLKGYTF.

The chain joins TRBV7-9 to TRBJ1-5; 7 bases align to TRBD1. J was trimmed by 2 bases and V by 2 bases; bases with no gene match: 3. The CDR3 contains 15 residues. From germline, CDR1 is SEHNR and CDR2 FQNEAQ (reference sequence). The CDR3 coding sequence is TGTGCCAGCAGCTTAACAGGGGTTGGCAATCAGCCCCAGCATTTT. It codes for CASSLTGVGNQPQHF. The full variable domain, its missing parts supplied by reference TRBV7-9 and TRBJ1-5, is DTGVSQNPRHKITKRGQNVTFRCDPISEHNRLYWYRQTLGQGPEFLTYFQNEAQLEKSRLLSDRFSAERPKGSFSTLEIQRTEQGDSAMYLCASSLTGVGNQPQHFGDGTRLSIL.

The CDR3 coding sequence is TGTGCCAGCAGCTTAGGGACAGCGAACACTGAAGCTTTCTTT. It encodes CASSLGTANTEAFF. J is TRBJ1-1 and V is TRBV11-3, with a possible D match to TRBD1 (6 bases). Looked up from germline, CDR1 is SGHNT and CDR2 is YENEEA. V was shortened by 1 base and J by 1 base, with 7 bases between the two germline ends. The CDR3 is 14 residues long.

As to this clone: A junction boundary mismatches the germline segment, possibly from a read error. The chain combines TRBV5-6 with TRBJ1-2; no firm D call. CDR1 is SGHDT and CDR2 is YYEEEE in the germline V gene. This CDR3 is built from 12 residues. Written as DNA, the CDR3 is TGTGCCAGCAGGTTGGGTAGCTATGGCTACACCTTC. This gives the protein CASRLGSYGYTF. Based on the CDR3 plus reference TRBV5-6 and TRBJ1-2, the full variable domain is DAGVTQSPTHLIKTRGQQVTLRCSPKSGHDTVSWYQQALGQGPQFIFQYYEEEERQRGNFPDRFSGHQFPNYSSELNVNALLLGDSALYLCASRLGSYGYTFGSGTRLTVV.

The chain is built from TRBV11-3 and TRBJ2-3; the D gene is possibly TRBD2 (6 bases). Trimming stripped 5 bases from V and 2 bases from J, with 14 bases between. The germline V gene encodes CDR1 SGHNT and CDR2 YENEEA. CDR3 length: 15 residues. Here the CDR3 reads CASSQEGGVTDTQYF. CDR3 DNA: TGTGCCAGCAGCCAGGAGGGCGGGGTCACAGATACGCAGTATTTT.

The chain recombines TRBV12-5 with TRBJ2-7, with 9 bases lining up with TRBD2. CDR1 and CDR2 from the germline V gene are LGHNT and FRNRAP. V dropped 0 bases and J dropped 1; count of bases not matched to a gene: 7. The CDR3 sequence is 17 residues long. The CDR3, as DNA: TGTGCTAGTGGTTTGGTACGGGGTAGCGGGAGTTCCTACGAGCAGTACTTC. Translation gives CASGLVRGSGSSYEQYF.

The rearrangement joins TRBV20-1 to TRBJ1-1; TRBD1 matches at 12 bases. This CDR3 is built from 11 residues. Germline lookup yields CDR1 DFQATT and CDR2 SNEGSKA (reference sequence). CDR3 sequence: CGGQGAAEAFF. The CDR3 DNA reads TGCGGGGGACAGGGGGCCGCTGAAGCTTTCTTT.

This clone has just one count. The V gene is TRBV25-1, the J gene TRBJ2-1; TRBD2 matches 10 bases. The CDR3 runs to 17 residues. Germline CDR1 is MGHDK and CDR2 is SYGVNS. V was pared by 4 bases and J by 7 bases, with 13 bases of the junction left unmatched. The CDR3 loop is CASSVPPQSGRANEQFF. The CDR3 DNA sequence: TGTGCCAGCAGTGTCCCTCCACAAAGCGGGAGGGCAAATGAGCAGTTCTTC. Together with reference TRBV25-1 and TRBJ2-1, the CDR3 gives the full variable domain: EADIYQTPRYLVIGTGKKITLECSQTMGHDKMYWYQQDPGMELHLIHYSYGVNSTEKGDLSSESTVSRIRTEHFPLTLESARPSHTSQYLCASSVPPQSGRANEQFFGPGTRLTVL.

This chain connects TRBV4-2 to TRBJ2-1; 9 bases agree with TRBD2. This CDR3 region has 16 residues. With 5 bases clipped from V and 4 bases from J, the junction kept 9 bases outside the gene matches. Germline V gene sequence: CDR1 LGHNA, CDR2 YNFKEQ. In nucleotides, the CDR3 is TGTGCCAGCAGCACAATAGCGGGAGAAGGTTACAATGAGCAGTTCTTC. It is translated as CASSTIAGEGYNEQFF.

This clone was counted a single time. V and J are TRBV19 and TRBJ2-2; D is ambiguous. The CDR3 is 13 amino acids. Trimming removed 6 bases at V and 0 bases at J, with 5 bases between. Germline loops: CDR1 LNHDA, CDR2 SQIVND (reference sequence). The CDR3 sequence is CASRASNTGELFF. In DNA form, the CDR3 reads TGTGCCAGTAGGGCTTCGAACACCGGGGAGCTGTTTTTT.

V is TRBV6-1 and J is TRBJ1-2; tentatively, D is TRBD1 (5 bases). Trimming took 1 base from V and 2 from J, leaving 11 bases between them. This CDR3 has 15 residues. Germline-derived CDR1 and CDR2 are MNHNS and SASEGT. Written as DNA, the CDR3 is TGTGCCAGCAGTGAAGGGGGCGCAGGAAACTATGGCTACACCTTC. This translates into CASSEGGAGNYGYTF.

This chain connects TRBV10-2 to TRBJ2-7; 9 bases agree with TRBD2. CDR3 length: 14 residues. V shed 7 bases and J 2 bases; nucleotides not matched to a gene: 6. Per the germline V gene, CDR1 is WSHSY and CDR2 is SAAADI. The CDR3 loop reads CASIAIAGAYEQYF. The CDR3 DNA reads TGCGCCAGCATTGCGATAGCGGGGGCCTACGAGCAGTACTTC.